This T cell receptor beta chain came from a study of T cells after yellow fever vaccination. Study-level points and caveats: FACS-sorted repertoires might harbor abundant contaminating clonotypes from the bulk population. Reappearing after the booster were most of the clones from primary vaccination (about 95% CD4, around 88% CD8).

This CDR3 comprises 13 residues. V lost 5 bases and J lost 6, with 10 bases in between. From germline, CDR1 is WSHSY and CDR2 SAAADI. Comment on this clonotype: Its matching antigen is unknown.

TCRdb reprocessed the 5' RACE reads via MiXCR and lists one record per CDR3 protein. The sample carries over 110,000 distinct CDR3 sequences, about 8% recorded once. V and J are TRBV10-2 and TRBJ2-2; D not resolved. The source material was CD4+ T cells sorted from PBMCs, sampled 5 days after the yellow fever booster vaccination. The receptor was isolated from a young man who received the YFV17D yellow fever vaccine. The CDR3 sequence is CASSSSRPGELFF. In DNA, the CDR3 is TGCGCCAGCAGTTCATCGCGACCCGGGGAGCTGTTTTTT.